The rows below give T cell receptor beta chains drawn from one sample of a study of T-cell reconstitution after alpha-beta-depleted transplantation in children. One entry per CDR3 protein results from TCRdb running MiXCR on the PCR reads. The table shows roughly 50,000 distinct CDR3 sequences, with 40% to 55% occurring only once. The sequencing used PBMCs, mostly from graft donor cells, collected 360 days after TCRalphabeta/CD19-depleted stem cell transplant. All receptors derive from a male patient younger than 18 who had a stem cell transplant for acute lymphoblastic leukemia, so the T cells may come from the graft donor. Both conserved end residues are part of each CDR3. D genes are given only for firm matches. Clone size is shown for a subset of rows, as once, few, many or a class of expanded clone.

V,D,J,length,size,CDR3,DNA
TRBV15,TRBD2,TRBJ2-3,19,.,CATSRGAKMGLASTDTQYF,TGTGCCACCAGCAGAGGGGCTAAGATGGGACTAGCGAGCACAGATACGCAGTATTTT
TRBV10-3,.,TRBJ2-5,13,few,CAISAGAQETQYF,TGTGCCATCAGTGCAGGGGCTCAAGAGACCCAGTACTTC
TRBV2,.,TRBJ2-1,16,once,CASSEEGDITYNEQFF,TGTGCCAGCAGTGAAGAGGGGGACATCACCTACAATGAGCAGTTCTTC
TRBV3-1,.,TRBJ2-2,15,.,CASSQGWRYTGELFF,TGTGCCAGCAGCCAAGGGTGGCGGTACACCGGGGAGCTGTTTTTT
TRBV12-3/TRBV12-4,.,TRBJ2-5,12,few,CASSFEGETQYF,TGTGCCAGCAGTTTTGAGGGAGAGACCCAGTACTTC
TRBV4-1,TRBD2,TRBJ2-7,14,.,CASSQGLAEYEQYF,TGCGCCAGCAGCCAAGGCCTAGCGGAATACGAGCAGTACTTC
TRBV12-3/TRBV12-4,TRBD1,TRBJ2-3,15,few,CASSAGRGNTDTQYF,TGTGCCAGCAGTGCAGGCAGGGGGAACACAGATACGCAGTATTTT
TRBV7-7,.,TRBJ2-5,14,.,CASSSFVAGETQYF,TGTGCTAGCAGCTCCTTCGTGGCTGGGGAGACCCAGTACTTC
TRBV12-3/TRBV12-4,TRBD1,TRBJ2-7,12,few,CASSGQGLEQYF,TGTGCCAGCAGCGGACAGGGCTTGGAGCAGTACTTC
TRBV20-1,TRBD2,TRBJ2-7,17,.,CSARVASWTSDTYEQYF,TGCAGTGCTAGAGTAGCTTCGTGGACTAGCGACACCTACGAGCAGTACTTC
TRBV7-2,.,TRBJ1-5,15,.,CASSLFAQGSQPQHF,TGTGCCAGCAGCTTATTTGCGCAGGGGAGTCAGCCCCAGCATTTT
TRBV28,TRBD1,TRBJ2-1,16,.,CASSRGLGQGNNEQFF,TGTGCCAGCAGCCGTGGGTTGGGACAGGGCAACAATGAGCAGTTCTTC
TRBV6-1,.,TRBJ1-1,13,.,CASSGTENTEAFF,TGTGCCAGCAGTGGGACAGAGAACACTGAAGCTTTCTTT
TRBV28,TRBD2,TRBJ2-1,15,.,CASRPSGMPYNEQFF,TGTGCCAGCAGGCCTAGCGGGATGCCCTACAATGAGCAGTTCTTC
TRBV7-9,.,TRBJ2-3,14,.,CASSPVDSTDTQYF,TGTGCCAGCAGCCCAGTGGATAGCACAGATACGCAGTATTTT
TRBV7-6,.,TRBJ2-6,14,.,CASSFRSGANVLTF,TGTGCCAGCAGCTTCCGCTCTGGGGCCAACGTCCTGACTTTC
TRBV29-1,TRBD2,TRBJ2-5,15,.,CSVAELAGVGETQYF,TGCAGCGTTGCGGAACTAGCGGGAGTGGGGGAGACCCAGTACTTC
TRBV21-1,.,TRBJ2-4,12,few,CASSKGRNIQYF,TGTGCCAGCAGCAAAGGACGGAACATTCAGTACTTC
TRBV6-1,.,TRBJ2-7,14,.,CASSSGLFSYEQYF,TGTGCCAGCAGCTCCGGACTGTTCTCCTACGAGCAGTACTTC
TRBV6-1,.,TRBJ2-7,14,.,CASKVEGGYDEQYF,TGTGCCAGCAAAGTTGAGGGAGGTTATGACGAGCAGTACTTC
TRBV25-1,.,TRBJ1-2,13,few,CASSGVANYGYTF,TGTGCCAGCAGTGGAGTGGCTAACTATGGCTACACCTTC
TRBV28,TRBD1,TRBJ1-1,14,few,CASSIYVDRSEAFF,TGTGCCAGCAGTATCTACGTGGACAGGTCTGAAGCTTTCTTT
TRBV7-8,.,TRBJ1-6,13,few,CASSRDGPSPLHF,TGTGCCAGCAGTCGCGACGGGCCCTCACCCCTCCACTTT
TRBV7-2,.,TRBJ2-1,13,.,CASSFDIGNEQFF,TGTGCCAGCAGCTTTGATATCGGGAATGAGCAGTTCTTC
TRBV12-5,.,TRBJ2-5,15,.,CASGFHGGRRETQYF,TGTGCTAGTGGTTTCCACGGGGGGCGGCGTGAGACCCAGTACTTC
TRBV6-2/TRBV6-3,.,TRBJ2-7,12,few,CASSYGVYEQYF,TGTGCCAGCAGTTACGGGGTCTACGAGCAGTACTTC
TRBV5-1,TRBD1,TRBJ2-3,15,.,CASRPTGGRTDTQYF,TGCGCCAGCAGGCCGACAGGGGGAAGAACAGATACGCAGTATTTT
TRBV5-1,TRBD2,TRBJ2-3,18,once,CASRPLAGGPVSTDTQYF,TGCGCCAGCAGGCCACTAGCGGGAGGCCCCGTTAGCACAGATACGCAGTATTTT
TRBV12-3/TRBV12-4,.,TRBJ2-3,13,.,CASSFASTDTQYF,TGTGCCAGCAGTTTCGCTAGCACAGATACGCAGTATTTT
TRBV7-6,.,TRBJ1-1,13,few,CASSPGTRRLAFF,TGTGCCAGCAGCCCAGGGACGAGGCGCCTGGCTTTCTTT
TRBV6-8,TRBD1,TRBJ1-5,13,.,CASTGTDNQPQHF,TGTGCCAGCACAGGGACAGACAATCAGCCCCAGCATTTT
TRBV7-2,.,TRBJ2-1,17,.,CASSLSGRVRGYNEQFF,TGTGCCAGCAGCTTAAGTGGCCGGGTACGGGGATACAATGAGCAGTTCTTC
TRBV12-3/TRBV12-4,.,TRBJ1-2,14,many,CASSSSQLRVDYTF,TGTGCCAGCAGTTCCTCTCAGTTGAGGGTGGACTACACCTTC
TRBV27,TRBD2,TRBJ2-7,15,.,CASSPYSGRADEQYF,TGTGCCAGCAGTCCCTATAGCGGGAGGGCCGACGAGCAGTACTTC
TRBV12-3/TRBV12-4,.,TRBJ2-7,12,.,CASSSRAYEQYF,TGTGCCAGCAGCTCGCGCGCCTACGAGCAGTACTTC
TRBV6-1,.,TRBJ1-5,17,.,CASSPLVRGQGNQPQHF,TGTGCCAGCAGTCCGCTCGTACGGGGGCAGGGCAATCAGCCCCAGCATTTT